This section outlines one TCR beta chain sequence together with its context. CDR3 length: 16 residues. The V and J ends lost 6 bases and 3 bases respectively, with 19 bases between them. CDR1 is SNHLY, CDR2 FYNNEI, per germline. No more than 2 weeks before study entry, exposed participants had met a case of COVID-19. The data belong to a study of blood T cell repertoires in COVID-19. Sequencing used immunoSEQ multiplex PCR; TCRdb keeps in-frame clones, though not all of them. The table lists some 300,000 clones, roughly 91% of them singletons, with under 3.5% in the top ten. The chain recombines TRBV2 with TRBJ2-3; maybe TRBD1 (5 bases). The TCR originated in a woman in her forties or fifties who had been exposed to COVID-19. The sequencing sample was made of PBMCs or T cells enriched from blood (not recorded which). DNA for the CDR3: TGTGCCAGCAGGAAAACGGCAGGGTCGTCGACAGATACGCAGTATTTT. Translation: CASRKTAGSSTDTQYF.